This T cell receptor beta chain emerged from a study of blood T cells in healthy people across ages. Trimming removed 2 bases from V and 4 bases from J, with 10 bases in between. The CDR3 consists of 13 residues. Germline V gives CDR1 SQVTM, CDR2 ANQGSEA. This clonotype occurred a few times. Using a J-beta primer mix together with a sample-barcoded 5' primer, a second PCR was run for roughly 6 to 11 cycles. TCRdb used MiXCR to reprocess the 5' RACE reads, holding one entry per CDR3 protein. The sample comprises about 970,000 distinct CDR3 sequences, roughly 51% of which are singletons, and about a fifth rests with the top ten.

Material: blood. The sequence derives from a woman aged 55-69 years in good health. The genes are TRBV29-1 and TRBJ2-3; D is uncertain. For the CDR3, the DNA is TGCAGCGTTGAAAAGGTTGGGGCAGATACGCAGTATTTT. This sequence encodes CSVEKVGADTQYF.